The 12 T cell receptor beta chains presented below share a single source sample, sequenced in a study of T-cell memory formation after mild COVID-19. TCRdb redid the calling of the 5' RACE reads with MiXCR, one entry per CDR3 protein. Of hundreds of thousands of distinct CDR3 sequences listed, just under 20% are singletons. The sequenced material came from PBMCs or a T cell subset sorted from them (not recorded which). The source is a man between 18 and 29 years old who had mild COVID-19 (a few samples of this study predate the infection). Cell type and time point are not known.

This clonotype has ten or more counts. V gene TRBV5-1 combines with J gene TRBJ2-2, with 7 bases fitting TRBD1. Germline CDR1 and CDR2: SGHRS and YFSETQ. The trim removed 3 bases at V and 4 bases at J, leaving 6 bases unmatched. CDR3 size: 15 residues. The CDR3 spells CASSSGQLVTGELFF. The CDR3 DNA sequence: TGCGCCAGCAGCTCGGGACAGCTCGTCACCGGGGAGCTGTTTTTT.

This clonotype was seen ten or more times. The rearrangement uses TRBV20-1 and TRBJ2-3, with a weak D call TRBD2 (7 bases). Trimming pared 7 bases from V and 5 bases from J, leaving 16 bases between. Per germline, CDR1 DFQATT and CDR2 SNEGSKA (reference sequence). This CDR3 comprises 13 residues. The CDR3 sequence: CSDQRGAGDTQYF. The CDR3 DNA is TGCAGTGATCAACGGGGGGCGGGAGATACGCAGTATTTT.

This clonotype occurred many times. The chain is built from TRBV6-2 or TRBV6-3 and TRBJ2-3; 8 nucleotides align to TRBD2. The germline gives CDR1 MNHEY, CDR2 SVGEGT. This CDR3 is 14 amino acids long. V was clipped by 6 bases and J by 4 bases; unmatched bases: 6. CDR3 DNA: TGTGCCAGCAGCCGAGCGGGGGAGGCAGATACGCAGTATTTT. Protein sequence: CASSRAGEADTQYF.

This clonotype was observed a handful of times. This chain joins TRBV14 and TRBJ1-4, with D possibly being TRBD1 (5 bases). V lost 4 bases and J lost 7, with 10 bases in between. From germline, CDR1 is SGHDN and CDR2 FVKESK. The CDR3 contains 13 residues. The CDR3, as DNA: TGTGCCAGCAGCCCGGGACCGGTTGAAAAACTGTTTTTT. It translates to CASSPGPVEKLFF.

This clonotype was counted only a few times. The chain carries TRBV20-1 and TRBJ1-6; D might be TRBD1 (5 bases). CDR3 size: 13 residues. Germline CDR1 and CDR2: DFQATT and SNEGSKA (reference sequence). V was pared by 3 bases and J by 10 bases, with 13 bases between. CDR3 sequence: CSASWGANSPLHF. The CDR3 DNA is TGCAGTGCTAGCTGGGGCGCGAACTCACCCCTCCACTTT.

This sequence joins TRBV6-5 and TRBJ1-4; D not resolved. The V end was cut by 5 bases, the J end by 7 bases, with 5 bases between. CDR1 and CDR2 from the germline V gene are MNHEY and SVGAGI. The CDR3 runs 11 residues. The CDR3 DNA is TGTGCCAGCAGTAAAAGTGAAAAACTGTTTTTT. It encodes CASSKSEKLFF.

The chain joins TRBV6-2 or TRBV6-3 to TRBJ1-1; D is unresolved. The CDR3 consists of 16 residues. V lost 2 bases, J lost 3 bases, and 16 bases lay in between. In germline, CDR1 is MNHEY, CDR2 SVGEGT. In DNA form, the CDR3 reads TGTGCCAGCAGTTACGTGGCCAGGCTGGCATACACTGAAGCTTTCTTT. Its protein product is CASSYVARLAYTEAFF.

The V and J genes are TRBV4-3 and TRBJ2-3, with D maybe TRBD2 (5 bases). Germline V gene sequence: CDR1 LGHNA, CDR2 YSLEER. V was pared by 4 bases and J by 8 bases, with 13 bases between. The CDR3 is made up of 13 amino acids. The CDR3: CASSRGVRSTQYF. CDR3 coding DNA: TGCGCCAGCAGCCGGGGAGTGAGGAGTACGCAGTATTTT.

Regarding this clonotype: The junction departs from the called germline gene at one end, perhaps through a read error. The chain is built from TRBV3-1 and TRBJ1-4; perhaps TRBD1 as D (5 bases). This CDR3 spans 18 amino acids. Germline CDR1 reads LGHDT; CDR2 reads YNNKEL (reference sequence). The CDR3 here is CASSRTLRAPLGPHRRNF. CDR3 nucleotide sequence: TGTGCCAGCAGCCGAACCCTCAGGGCCCCATTGGGGCCCCATCGGAGGAATTTT.

V is TRBV24-1 and J is TRBJ2-7; tentative D call: TRBD1 (6 bases). The V gene lost 0 bases and the J gene lost 1 base, with 18 bases spanning the gap. This CDR3 spans 18 amino acids. Germline values: CDR1 KGHDR, CDR2 SFDVKD. The CDR3 DNA follows: TGTGCCACCAGTGATTTGCGCCCCGACAGGAGAGAATCCTACGAGCAGTACGTC. Protein: CATSDLRPDRRESYEQYV.

This clonotype was counted only a few times. The chain combines TRBV6-5 with TRBJ1-2, with TRBD1 identical over 8 bases. Germline lookup yields CDR1 MNHEY and CDR2 SVGAGI. CDR3 length: 15 amino acids. Trimming removed 2 bases from V and 9 bases from J; junction bases left unmatched: 11. CDR3 protein: CASSYTTGGISSYTF. DNA for the CDR3: TGTGCCAGCAGTTACACAACAGGGGGAATTTCGAGCTACACCTTC.

The chain uses TRBV5-1 and TRBJ1-6, with a weak D call TRBD1 (5 bases). The germline gives CDR1 SGHRS, CDR2 YFSETQ. Trimming shortened V by 9 bases and J by 7 bases, and 17 bases separated the two germline ends. This CDR3 has 14 residues. The CDR3 loop is CATRDGDPNSPLHF. DNA for the CDR3: TGCGCCACCCGGGACGGTGACCCAAATTCACCCCTCCACTTT.